These T cell receptor beta chains were read from a single sample in a study of blood T cell repertoires in COVID-19. Profiled with immunoSEQ multiplex PCR; TCRdb holds only in-frame clones, not every one. Here the sample spans approximately 150,000 clones, 65% to 85% being singletons. The sequenced sample consisted of peripheral blood. The receptors were gathered from a man in his 60s with active or convalescent COVID-19. CDR3s include the opening cysteine and the closing phenylalanine or tryptophan. Fields, in order: V gene, clone size, J gene, D gene, CDR3 protein, CDR3 DNA. D genes are given only for firm matches. A row's size may be missing; if present it is once, few, many or a size class.

V gene: TRBV20-1
clone size: NA
J gene: TRBJ2-7
D gene: TRBD2
CDR3 protein: CSASLAGGPEWSYEQYF
CDR3 DNA: TGCAGTGCTAGTTTAGCGGGGGGGCCGGAGTGGTCCTACGAGCAGTACTTC

V gene: TRBV4-1
clone size: NA
J gene: TRBJ2-7
D gene: TRBD1
CDR3 protein: CASSQGGTGGYEQYF
CDR3 DNA: TGCGCCAGCAGCCAAGGCGGGACAGGGGGCTACGAGCAGTACTTC

V gene: TRBV19
clone size: NA
J gene: TRBJ1-5
D gene: NA
CDR3 protein: CASGESEYQPQHF
CDR3 DNA: TGTGCCAGCGGGGAGTCTGAATATCAGCCCCAGCATTTT

V gene: TRBV28
clone size: NA
J gene: TRBJ2-6
D gene: NA
CDR3 protein: CASSFGTHLLSGANVLTF
CDR3 DNA: TGTGCCAGCAGTTTCGGGACTCACCTACTGTCTGGGGCCAACGTCCTGACTTTC

V gene: TRBV5-1
clone size: NA
J gene: TRBJ1-1
D gene: TRBD1
CDR3 protein: CASSLAQGAQAFF
CDR3 DNA: TGCGCCAGCAGCTTGGCTCAGGGGGCGCAGGCTTTCTTT

V gene: TRBV6-5
clone size: NA
J gene: TRBJ2-3
D gene: TRBD2
CDR3 protein: CASRFPSGRTDTQYF
CDR3 DNA: TGTGCCAGCAGGTTTCCTAGCGGGAGAACAGATACGCAGTATTTT

V gene: TRBV7-9
clone size: NA
J gene: TRBJ2-1
D gene: TRBD2
CDR3 protein: CASSISWRGGLNEQFF
CDR3 DNA: TGTGCCAGCAGCATCTCCTGGCGGGGGGGCCTGAATGAGCAGTTCTTC

V gene: TRBV5-1
clone size: once
J gene: TRBJ2-2
D gene: TRBD1
CDR3 protein: CASSLLGQGNTGELFF
CDR3 DNA: TGCGCCAGCAGCTTGCTGGGACAGGGGAACACCGGGGAGCTGTTTTTT

V gene: TRBV28
clone size: NA
J gene: TRBJ2-1
D gene: NA
CDR3 protein: CASSLFGPGNNEQFF
CDR3 DNA: TGTGCCAGCAGTTTATTCGGTCCGGGAAACAATGAGCAGTTCTTC

V gene: TRBV7-2
clone size: NA
J gene: TRBJ1-6
D gene: TRBD1
CDR3 protein: CASSLRQGENSPLHF
CDR3 DNA: TGTGCCAGCAGCCTCAGACAGGGGGAGAATTCACCCCTCCACTTT

V gene: TRBV3-1/TRBV3-2
clone size: once
J gene: TRBJ1-1
D gene: NA
CDR3 protein: CASSLSEGNTEAFF
CDR3 DNA: TGTGCCAGCAGCCTCTCCGAGGGGAACACTGAAGCTTTCTTT

V gene: TRBV6-1
clone size: NA
J gene: TRBJ2-7
D gene: NA
CDR3 protein: CASSEVGVDYEQYF
CDR3 DNA: TGTGCCAGCAGTGAAGTAGGGGTGGACTACGAGCAGTACTTC

V gene: TRBV28
clone size: NA
J gene: TRBJ2-7
D gene: TRBD2
CDR3 protein: CASSNQRDGSYEQYF
CDR3 DNA: TGTGCCAGCAGTAACCAGCGGGATGGCTCCTACGAGCAGTACTTC

V gene: TRBV4-2
clone size: NA
J gene: TRBJ2-2
D gene: TRBD2
CDR3 protein: CASSQEGSAGGPGELFF
CDR3 DNA: TGTGCCAGCAGCCAAGAAGGGTCGGCGGGGGGGCCCGGGGAGCTGTTTTTT

V gene: TRBV4-1
clone size: NA
J gene: TRBJ2-2
D gene: TRBD2
CDR3 protein: CASSQVGAGGRTGELFF
CDR3 DNA: TGCGCCAGCAGCCAAGTGGGAGCGGGGGGGCGGACCGGGGAGCTGTTTTTT

V gene: TRBV5-1
clone size: NA
J gene: TRBJ2-5
D gene: NA
CDR3 protein: CASSPTVGEETQYF
CDR3 DNA: TGCGCCAGCAGCCCGACCGTAGGGGAAGAGACCCAGTACTTC

V gene: TRBV7-9
clone size: NA
J gene: TRBJ2-3
D gene: NA
CDR3 protein: CASSLGGSGLGTDTQYF
CDR3 DNA: TGTGCCAGCAGCTTGGGAGGTAGCGGCCTTGGCACAGATACGCAGTATTTT

V gene: TRBV7-9
clone size: NA
J gene: TRBJ1-5
D gene: NA
CDR3 protein: CASSSFGDQPQHF
CDR3 DNA: TGTGCCAGCAGCTCTTTCGGGGATCAGCCCCAGCATTTT